A single sample is the source of the 19 T cell receptor beta chains below, sequenced in a study of T cell repertoires in cytomegalovirus infection (dated by TCRdb to the late 2010s). The label giving this sample's treatment or condition can be read as: in vitro stimulation with specific CMV peptide epitopes to enrich CMV-specific T cells. This sample was sequenced with an Illumina HiSeq 1500. TCRdb trimmed the raw reads at Q25, called clones with MiXCR and kept productive beta chains. Each record represents a unique CDR3 protein, reported with the most common genes and DNA among its rows. The sample table records 700,000 to 950,000 distinct CDR3 sequences; 30% to 35% of these occur just once. Jointly, the top ten make up roughly 12% of the sample. No antigen has been assigned to these receptors. The material was cultured CD8+ T cells from PBMCs, obtained from culture after CMV antigen stimulation. Receptor source: a human donor in good health (CMV status not recorded). Some clones in this sample may be carry-over from other donors' samples.

The sample holds a few counts of this clonotype. The chain has TRBV5-6 and TRBJ2-3, with 13 bases aligning to TRBD2. The CDR3 runs to 20 residues. The germline gives CDR1 SGHDT, CDR2 YYEEEE. Trimming at V came to 6 bases and at J to 4 bases, leaving 20 bases not matched to a gene. CDR3 amino acids: CASTPPGTSGAGTAADTQYF. CDR3 DNA sequence: TGTGCCAGCACCCCACCCGGGACTAGCGGGGCCGGGACTGCCGCAGATACGCAGTATTTT.

The chain uses TRBV7-8 and TRBJ1-6; the D is unclear. This CDR3 has 17 residues. The germline V and J ends were trimmed by 2 bases and 0 bases, with 11 bases remaining between them. Germline assignment: CDR1 SGHVS and CDR2 FQNEAQ. CDR3 sequence: CASSLRRSSSYNSPLHF. The CDR3, as DNA: TGTGCCAGCAGCTTACGCAGATCAAGCTCCTATAATTCACCCCTCCACTTT.

The sample holds one count of this clonotype. The missing conserved phenylalanine or tryptophan at the end of this CDR3 makes a read error likely. This sequence joins TRBV7-6 and TRBJ2-3; D uncertain. CDR3 length: 14 residues. Germline V gene lookup returns CDR1 SGHVS and CDR2 FNYEAQ. The V end was cut by 5 bases, the J end by 3 bases, with 12 bases between. The CDR3 DNA reads as TGTGCCAGCAGCACCGAAACAGAGACAGATACGCAGTATCTT. Protein product: CASSTETETDTQYL.

The chain is built from TRBV25-1 and TRBJ2-2; TRBD1 aligns across 8 bases. The CDR3 runs to 17 residues. The germline CDR1 and CDR2 sequences are MGHDK and SYGVNS. With V trimmed by 0 bases and J by 7 bases, 10 bases remained unmatched. The CDR3 DNA follows: TGTGCCAGCAGTGAATATTTTGCAGGGGGCGATGTCGGGGAGCTGTTTTTT. Translating it yields CASSEYFAGGDVGELFF.

About this clonotype itself: A much larger clone sits a single nucleotide away, making a read error possible. The CDR3 region has the DNA TGTACCAGCAGCTCCACGGACAGCTATGGCTACACCTTC. Amino acids: CTSSSTDSYGYTF. The chain couples TRBV7-6 to TRBJ1-2; possibly TRBD1 for D (6 bases). CDR3 length: 13 residues. The germline CDR1 and CDR2 sequences are SGHVS and FNYEAQ.

V gene TRBV13 combines with J gene TRBJ1-1, with D possibly matching TRBD1 (6 bases). The CDR3 has 15 amino acids. V lost 5 bases, J lost 0 bases, and 13 bases lay in between. The V gene's germline CDR1 is PRHDT and CDR2 FYEKMQ (reference sequence). In DNA, the CDR3 is TGTGCCAGCAGCCCGATACAGGGTTTGAACACTGAAGCTTTCTTT. Protein sequence: CASSPIQGLNTEAFF.

This clonotype was recorded at least ten times. The chain links TRBV7-6 to TRBJ1-6; possibly TRBD1 for D (5 bases). V dropped 3 bases and J dropped 7 bases, with 10 bases sitting between them. Germline CDR1 SGHVS, CDR2 FNYEAQ. The CDR3 sequence is 14 residues long. The CDR3 region is CASSFGGRNSPLHF. The DNA for the CDR3 is TGTGCCAGCAGCTTCGGGGGGAGGAATTCACCCCTCCACTTT. Full variable domain (outside the CDR3, taken from reference TRBV7-6 and TRBJ1-6): GAGVSQSPRYKVTKRGQDVALRCDPISGHVSLYWYRQALGQGPEFLTYFNYEAQQDKSGLPNDRFSAERPEGSISTLTIQRTEQRDSAMYRCASSFGGRNSPLHFGNGTRLTVT.

The genes are TRBV7-2 and TRBJ2-7; D is unclear. The V end lost 3 bases, the J end lost 5 bases, and 11 bases lay between the germline ends. CDR1 and CDR2 (germline): SGHTA, FQGNSA. The CDR3 loop spans 13 amino acids. CDR3 in DNA: TGTGCCAGCAGCTTGAGCAGCGTAAACGAGCAGTACTTC. Translated: CASSLSSVNEQYF.

The chain uses TRBV3-1 and TRBJ2-2, with 9 bases matching TRBD1. Per the germline V gene, CDR1 is LGHDT and CDR2 is YNNKEL (reference sequence). The CDR3 extends over 15 amino acids. With V trimmed by 5 bases and J by 5 bases, 6 bases remained unmatched. The CDR3 coding sequence is TGTGCCAGCAGCTGGGACAGGGAAAGAACCGGGGAGCTGTTTTTT. Its translation is CASSWDRERTGELFF.

There are a few counts of this clonotype. The chain couples TRBV27 to TRBJ2-1, with D unclear. V lost 4 bases and J 9 bases, leaving 19 bases between the germline ends. Germline V lookup: CDR1 MNHEY, CDR2 SMNVEV (reference sequence). The CDR3 contains 15 residues. The CDR3 reads CASSWTPLKWPEQFF. In nucleotides, the CDR3 is TGTGCCAGCAGTTGGACCCCCCTCAAGTGGCCTGAGCAGTTCTTC.

This clonotype was detected only a few times. J is TRBJ2-1 and V is TRBV7-9; D is perhaps TRBD2 (6 bases). The V end was cut by 2 bases, the J end by 0 bases, with 17 bases between. This CDR3 is built from 18 residues. Germline-derived CDR1 and CDR2 are SEHNR and FQNEAQ (reference sequence). CDR3 amino acids: CASSLSGYGPDSYNEQFF. The CDR3 DNA reads as TGTGCCAGCAGCTTAAGCGGGTACGGCCCAGACTCCTACAATGAGCAGTTCTTC. The whole variable domain, remainder taken from reference TRBV7-9 and TRBJ2-1, is DTGVSQNPRHKITKRGQNVTFRCDPISEHNRLYWYRQTLGQGPEFLTYFQNEAQLEKSRLLSDRFSAERPKGSFSTLEIQRTEQGDSAMYLCASSLSGYGPDSYNEQFFGPGTRLTVL.

The chain is built from TRBV19 and TRBJ1-5; unclear D gene. Trimming removed 5 bases from V and 3 bases from J, with 17 bases in between. The CDR3 runs 16 residues. Per germline, CDR1 LNHDA and CDR2 SQIVND (reference sequence). The CDR3 reads CASSPSTVATNQPQHF. DNA for the CDR3: TGTGCCAGTAGTCCGTCGACGGTAGCCACCAATCAGCCCCAGCATTTT.

The rearrangement joins TRBV6-1 to TRBJ1-1, with unresolved D. V was trimmed by 2 bases and J by 6 bases, leaving 16 bases between them. The CDR3 covers 15 residues. Per the germline V gene, CDR1 is MNHNS and CDR2 is SASEGT. The CDR3 coding sequence is TGTGCCAGCAGTGAAACATCAACGGGATTGCCTGAAGCTTTCTTT. This codes for CASSETSTGLPEAFF.

This sequence joins TRBV27 and TRBJ1-5; D is uncertain. V lost 5 bases to trimming and J lost 6 bases, with 14 bases between them. Germline values: CDR1 MNHEY, CDR2 SMNVEV (reference sequence). The CDR3 is made up of 14 amino acids. The CDR3 is CASSPGGRSQPQHF. CDR3 DNA sequence: TGTGCCAGCAGTCCGGGAGGCAGATCTCAGCCCCAGCATTTT.

Many counts were recorded for this clonotype. The rearrangement links TRBV7-9 to TRBJ1-2; D perhaps matches TRBD1 (6 bases). V lost 6 bases and J lost 2, with 10 bases in between. Germline lookup yields CDR1 SEHNR and CDR2 FQNEAQ (reference sequence). The CDR3 spans 13 residues. In DNA form, the CDR3 reads TGTGCCAGCAGACCGGGACACAACTATGGCTACACCTTC. Translation gives CASRPGHNYGYTF.

This clonotype was found a few times. The chain joins TRBV2 to TRBJ2-1, with TRBD1 as a possible D gene (5 bases). Per germline, CDR1 SNHLY and CDR2 FYNNEI. This CDR3 has 13 amino acids. V was trimmed by 3 bases and J by 9 bases, leaving 12 bases between them. The CDR3 sequence is CASSDSFRGEQFF. CDR3 bases: TGTGCCAGCAGTGACTCCTTTAGGGGTGAGCAGTTCTTC.

Only a few counts were recorded for this clonotype. The chain recombines TRBV13 with TRBJ2-3, with 8 bases matching TRBD2. The CDR3 loop spans 16 amino acids. V dropped 5 bases and J dropped 4; count of bases not matched to a gene: 11. Germline CDR1 reads PRHDT; CDR2 reads FYEKMQ (reference sequence). The CDR3 nucleotides read TGTGCCAGCAGCGGGCCCTCGGCGGGGGGACCAGATACGCAGTATTTT. This gives the protein CASSGPSAGGPDTQYF.

This clonotype was detected only once. The rearrangement joins TRBV12-3 or TRBV12-4 to TRBJ1-1, with TRBD1 identical over 8 bases. CDR3 length: 16 residues. V shed 3 bases and J 5 bases; nucleotides not matched to a gene: 11. The CDR3: CASSLSLQGGRTEAFF. The CDR3 nucleotides read TGTGCCAGCAGTTTGTCTCTACAGGGGGGCCGTACTGAAGCTTTCTTT.

The chain recombines TRBV6-2 or TRBV6-3 with TRBJ1-1; D not certain. With 0 bases removed from V and 7 bases from J, the gap between germline ends came to 9 bases. The CDR3 contains 13 residues. The germline V gene encodes CDR1 MNHEY and CDR2 SVGEGT. CDR3 residues: CASSYSPSNEAFF. The CDR3, as DNA: TGTGCCAGCAGTTACTCCCCCTCAAATGAAGCTTTCTTT.